This T cell receptor (beta chain) stems from a study of cytomegalovirus exposure and HLA in healthy donors. Findings of the study overall: Several of the most significant clusters appeared, in a later analysis, to be linked to common viral pathogens. Confirmation in vitro established that a few CMV-associated chains were specific for CMV antigens.

With 60 Vbeta and 13 Jbeta primers, the PCR was carried out. Method: immunoSEQ multiplex PCR; TCRdb's copy keeps in-frame clones and lacks some. The table shows about 140,000 clones, with 73% occurring only once. Comments on this clone: What it binds is unknown.

The CDR3 has 13 residues. Germline loops: CDR1 ENHRY, CDR2 SYGVKD. Trimming at V came to 10 bases and at J to 3 bases, leaving 7 bases not matched to a gene. The specimen was PBMCs. The chain links TRBV10-3 to TRBJ2-3; 7 bases line up with TRBD2. This TCR was sampled from a woman between 40 and 50 years old in good health and CMV-seronegative. CDR3 in amino acids: CATTLAGTDTQYF. CDR3 nucleotide sequence: TGTGCCACAACCTTAGCGGGTACAGATACGCAGTATTTT.